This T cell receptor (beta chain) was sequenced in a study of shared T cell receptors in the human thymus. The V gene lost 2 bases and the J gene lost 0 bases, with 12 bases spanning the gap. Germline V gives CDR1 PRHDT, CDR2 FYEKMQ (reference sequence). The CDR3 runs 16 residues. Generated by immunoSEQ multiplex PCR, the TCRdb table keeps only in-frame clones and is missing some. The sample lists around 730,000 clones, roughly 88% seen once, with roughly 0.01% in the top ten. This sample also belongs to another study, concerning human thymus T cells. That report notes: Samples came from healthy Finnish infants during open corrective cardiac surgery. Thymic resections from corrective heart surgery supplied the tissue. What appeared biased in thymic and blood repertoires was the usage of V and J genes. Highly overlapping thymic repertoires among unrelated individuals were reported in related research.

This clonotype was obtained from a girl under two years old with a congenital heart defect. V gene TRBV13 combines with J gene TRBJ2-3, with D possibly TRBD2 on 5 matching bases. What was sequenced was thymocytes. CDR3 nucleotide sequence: TGTGCCAGCAGCTTACGGGCCTGGACTAGCACAGATACGCAGTATTTT. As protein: CASSLRAWTSTDTQYF. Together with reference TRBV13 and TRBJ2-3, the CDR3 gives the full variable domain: AAGVIQSPRHLIKEKRETATLKCYPIPRHDTVYWYQQGPGQDPQFLISFYEKMQSDKGSIPDRFSAQQFSDYHSELNMSSLELGDSALYFCASSLRAWTSTDTQYFGPGTRLTVL.